The 27 T cell receptor beta chains given below trace back to one sample, sequenced in a study of blood T cells in healthy people across ages. The use of a sample-barcoded 5' primer and a J-beta primer mix characterized a second PCR of about 6 to 12 cycles. A single record per CDR3 protein comes from TCRdb applying MiXCR to the 5' RACE reads. The sample has about 1.8 million distinct CDR3 sequences; roughly 52% are singletons. Input material: blood. The receptor source for this set is a woman in her thirties or forties in good health.

This clonotype was seen only a few times. V gene TRBV7-2 combines with J gene TRBJ2-5; the D gene could be TRBD1 or TRBD2 (5 bases each). V was shortened by 4 bases and J by 5 bases, with 14 bases between the two germline ends. Germline V gene sequence: CDR1 SGHTA, CDR2 FQGNSA. This CDR3 spans 14 amino acids. DNA of the CDR3: TGTGCCAGCAGCTCCCTGGGGGACCGGGAGACCCAGTACTTC. Protein: CASSSLGDRETQYF.

This clonotype showed up just once. The CDR3, as DNA: TGTGCCAGCAGCTTGTGGGGGGCCCTGTCCTACAATGAGCAGTACTTC. Encoded protein: CASSLWGALSYNEQYF. This chain uses TRBV7-9 with TRBJ2-7; TRBD1 or TRBD2 may be the D gene (6 bases each). The V and J ends lost 3 bases and 7 bases respectively, with 22 bases between them. Germline V lookup: CDR1 SEHNR, CDR2 FQNEAQ (reference sequence). This CDR3 is built from 16 residues.

The V call is TRBV6-1, the J call TRBJ1-2, with 7 bases matching TRBD1. The CDR3 totals 14 residues. Trimming cost V 2 bases and J 6 bases; bases outside gene matches: 6. The germline V gene has CDR1 MNHNS and CDR2 SASEGT. This CDR3 reads CASSEIGRGDGYTF. DNA for the CDR3: TGTGCCAGCAGTGAAATCGGCAGGGGGGATGGCTACACCTTC.

CDR3: CASTGRGQDTQYF. The CDR3 region has the DNA TGTGCCAGCACCGGACGGGGGCAAGATACGCAGTATTTT. The chain recombines TRBV12-3 or TRBV12-4 with TRBJ2-3; D may be TRBD1 or TRBD2 (6 bases each). This CDR3 has 13 residues. Trimming took off 7 bases at V and 5 bases at J, with 13 bases between the two ends.

This clonotype came up a few times. The chain employs TRBV4-1 and TRBJ2-1, with a weak D call TRBD2 (5 bases). In germline, CDR1 is MGHRA, CDR2 YSYEKL. CDR3 length equals 16 residues. The V end lost 0 bases, the J end lost 0 bases, and 9 bases lay between the germline ends. The CDR3 is CASSQEAESSYNEQFF. CDR3 nucleotides: TGCGCCAGCAGCCAAGAAGCGGAATCCTCCTACAATGAGCAGTTCTTC.

The DNA for the CDR3 is TGCAGCATTAGGCGGGGATATGACACTGAAGCTTTCTTT. This encodes CSIRRGYDTEAFF. V gene TRBV29-1 combines with J gene TRBJ1-1; no firm D call. Trimming cost V 8 bases and J 3 bases, with 16 bases left between them. The CDR3 totals 13 residues. Per germline, CDR1 SQVTM and CDR2 ANQGSEA.

The CDR3 sequence: CSVDLERRDEKLFF. The CDR3 nucleotides read TGCAGCGTTGATCTGGAAAGGAGGGACGAAAAACTGTTTTTT. The genes are TRBV29-1 and TRBJ1-4, with a possible D match to TRBD1 (5 bases). V was cut by 3 bases and J by 8 bases, with 16 bases left in between. The germline CDR1 and CDR2 sequences are SQVTM and ANQGSEA. The CDR3 contains 14 residues. The full variable domain, with the rest looked up from reference TRBV29-1 and TRBJ1-4, is SAVISQKPSRDICQRGTSLTIQCQVDSQVTMMFWYRQQPGQSLTLIATANQGSEATYESGFVIDKFPISRPNLTFSTLTVSNMSPEDSSIYLCSVDLERRDEKLFFGSGTQLSVL.

The sample holds many counts of this clonotype. V is TRBV27 and J is TRBJ1-2; D is perhaps TRBD1 (5 bases). This CDR3 comprises 14 residues. Trimming removed 2 bases from V and 7 bases from J, with 14 bases in between. Germline V gene sequence: CDR1 MNHEY, CDR2 SMNVEV (reference sequence). The CDR3 bases are TGTGCCAGCAGTTTAGGGGGTGGGGGGACTGGCTACACCTTC. It is translated as CASSLGGGGTGYTF.

This clonotype was seen only once. The chain links TRBV4-1 to TRBJ2-5, with D maybe TRBD1 (6 bases). Trimming shortened V by 1 base and J by 5 bases, and 17 bases separated the two germline ends. Germline V gene data show CDR1 as MGHRA and CDR2 as YSYEKL. This CDR3 is built from 16 residues. In nucleotides, the CDR3 is TGCGCCAGCAGCCAAGCTCCACTAGGGGGTGGGGAGACCCAGTACTTC. It yields the protein CASSQAPLGGGETQYF.

The chain links TRBV20-1 to TRBJ2-1; 8 bases match TRBD2. With V trimmed by 0 bases and J by 15 bases, 10 bases remained unmatched. Germline-derived CDR1 and CDR2 are DFQATT and SNEGSKA (reference sequence). The CDR3 runs to 13 residues. CDR3 DNA sequence: TGCAGTGCTAGAGATCAAAGGACTAGCAGAGGGTTCTTC. This sequence encodes CSARDQRTSRGFF.

The V call is TRBV28, the J call TRBJ2-7; 9 bases map to TRBD1. Germline V lookup: CDR1 MDHEN, CDR2 SYDVKM. Unmatched junction bases numbered 14, after V lost 6 bases and J lost 5 bases. This CDR3 contains 16 residues. CDR3 sequence reads: CASSKQPGTGKNEQYF. CDR3 nucleotides: TGTGCCAGCAGCAAACAACCCGGGACAGGGAAGAACGAGCAGTACTTC.

The chain uses TRBV7-3 and TRBJ2-3; D gene uncertain. V lost 3 bases and J 4 bases, leaving 14 bases between the germline ends. Looked up from germline, CDR1 is SGHTA and CDR2 is FQGTGA. The CDR3 is 15 residues long. CDR3 loop: CASSFIRAPPDTQYF. CDR3 bases: TGTGCCAGCAGCTTTATCCGAGCCCCACCAGATACGCAGTATTTT.

This rearrangement joins TRBV9 to TRBJ2-5; D is possibly TRBD2 (6 bases). The germline CDR1 and CDR2 sequences are SGDLS and YYNGEE. CDR3 length equals 15 residues. Trimming pared 4 bases from V and 4 bases from J, leaving 17 bases between. CDR3 region: CASSLTRGLGETQYF. CDR3 coding DNA: TGTGCCAGCAGCCTCACTAGGGGACTCGGAGAGACCCAGTACTTC.

The CDR3 loop is CASRNDPGGEETQYF. DNA for the CDR3: TGTGCCAGCAGAAACGACCCGGGTGGGGAAGAGACCCAGTACTTC. V gene TRBV28 combines with J gene TRBJ2-5, with no clear D. The germline V gene encodes CDR1 MDHEN and CDR2 SYDVKM. With 6 bases removed from V and 3 bases from J, the gap between germline ends came to 17 bases. This CDR3 has 15 residues.

This clonotype showed up just a few times. The genes are TRBV25-1 and TRBJ2-5; possibly TRBD1 for D (5 bases). Germline assignment: CDR1 MGHDK and CDR2 SYGVNS. The V end was cut by 2 bases, the J end by 2 bases, with 12 bases between. The CDR3 sequence is 15 residues long. CDR3 loop: CASSETAGPQETQYF. Written as DNA, the CDR3 is TGTGCCAGCAGTGAAACGGCAGGGCCTCAAGAGACCCAGTACTTC.

The chain links TRBV4-1 to TRBJ2-7, with no clear D. Germline V gene sequence: CDR1 MGHRA, CDR2 YSYEKL. V was clipped by 3 bases and J by 0 bases, with 9 bases between them. This CDR3 has 14 residues. DNA for the CDR3: TGCGCCAGCAGCCATGGCTCGAGCTCCTACGAGCAGTACTTC. Its protein is CASSHGSSSYEQYF.

This chain joins TRBV6-2 or TRBV6-3 and TRBJ2-7; D gene unclear. Between the trimmed V and J ends, which lost 7 bases and 3 bases, there was a span of 13 bases. This CDR3 has 13 residues. CDR1 MNHEY and CDR2 SVGEGT come from the germline V gene. CDR3 amino acids: CASTKGQIYEQYF. The DNA for the CDR3 is TGTGCCAGCACCAAAGGGCAAATCTACGAGCAGTACTTC.

The chain recombines TRBV15 with TRBJ2-7; 8 bases fit TRBD1. This CDR3 comprises 14 residues. Germline V CDR1 and CDR2: LNHNV, YYDKDF (reference sequence). After removal of 4 bases from V and 3 bases from J, the junction contained 5 bases not matched to a gene. In DNA, the CDR3 is TGTGCCACCAGCACAGACAGGGGAATCTACGAGCAGTACTTC. Translation gives CATSTDRGIYEQYF.

The rearrangement uses TRBV28 and TRBJ2-7; 9 positions agree with TRBD2. CDR3 length: 15 amino acids. In germline, CDR1 is MDHEN, CDR2 SYDVKM. V gave up 6 bases and J gave up 0 bases; unmatched junction bases: 6. CDR3 coding DNA: TGTGCCAGCAGGGGACTAGCTGAAACCTCCTACGAGCAGTACTTC. It codes for CASRGLAETSYEQYF.

The chain links TRBV5-1 to TRBJ2-6, with D tentatively TRBD1 (6 bases). In germline, CDR1 is SGHRS, CDR2 YFSETQ. The CDR3 is 17 residues long. Trimming removed 4 bases at V and 0 bases at J, with 14 bases between. This CDR3 is CASSKGHIFSGANVLTF. Here the CDR3 DNA reads TGCGCCAGCAGCAAGGGACACATTTTCTCTGGGGCCAACGTCCTGACTTTC.

This clonotype has more than one count but fewer than ten. The genes are TRBV20-1 and TRBJ1-5; no definite D call. Germline CDR1 reads DFQATT; CDR2 reads SNEGSKA (reference sequence). This CDR3 is 13 amino acids long. The ends were cut back, 3 bases at V and 3 bases at J, with 9 bases in the middle. The CDR3 region is CSASRQDNQPQHF. The CDR3 DNA is TGCAGTGCTAGTCGCCAGGACAATCAGCCCCAGCATTTT.

This clonotype was detected only a few times. The gene calls are TRBV13 and TRBJ2-3; D remains unclear. The CDR3 consists of 15 residues. Per germline, CDR1 PRHDT and CDR2 FYEKMQ (reference sequence). V lost 4 bases to trimming and J lost 3 bases, with 14 bases between them. Here the CDR3 reads CASSSVALTTDTQYF. The CDR3 nucleotides read TGTGCCAGCAGCTCGGTTGCCCTCACGACAGATACGCAGTATTTT. The full variable domain, completed using reference TRBV13 and TRBJ2-3, is AAGVIQSPRHLIKEKRETATLKCYPIPRHDTVYWYQQGPGQDPQFLISFYEKMQSDKGSIPDRFSAQQFSDYHSELNMSSLELGDSALYFCASSSVALTTDTQYFGPGTRLTVL.

This chain's CDR3 is CASSVAGGTSGTQYF. CDR3 coding DNA: TGTGCCAGCAGCGTAGCGGGGGGGACTTCAGGGACCCAGTACTTC. This chain links TRBV9 with TRBJ2-5, with 8 bases matching TRBD2. The CDR3 has 15 amino acids. The germline gives CDR1 SGDLS, CDR2 YYNGEE. Trimming cost V 0 bases and J 7 bases; bases outside gene matches: 8.

Of note for this clonotype: At one end the junction does not follow the germline gene, possibly because of a read error. The rearrangement uses TRBV6-5 and TRBJ2-3, with D tentatively TRBD2 (5 bases). This CDR3 region has 17 residues. CDR1 and CDR2 (germline): MNHEY, SVGAGI. This CDR3 is CASSRPGVSGRTDTQYF. CDR3 sequence (DNA): TGTGCCAGCAGTCGGCCAGGAGTGAGCGGACGCACAGATACACAGTATTTT.

V usage is TRBV7-8 and J usage is TRBJ2-1; TRBD1 might be the D (6 bases). Trimming took 2 bases from V and 8 from J, leaving 16 bases between them. There are 15 residues in the CDR3. CDR1 is SGHVS and CDR2 is FQNEAQ in the germline V gene. The CDR3 spells CASSLRQGSWYEQFF. In DNA, the CDR3 is TGTGCCAGCAGCTTACGGCAGGGGAGCTGGTATGAGCAGTTCTTC.

This chain joins TRBV28 and TRBJ2-3; 7 positions agree with TRBD2. Trimming at V came to 6 bases and at J to 0 bases, leaving 6 bases not matched to a gene. Per the germline V gene, CDR1 is MDHEN and CDR2 is SYDVKM. The CDR3 runs to 15 residues. The CDR3 bases are TGTGCCAGCAGGGGGAGGGTAACTAGCACAGATACGCAGTATTTT. The encoded protein is CASRGRVTSTDTQYF. The full variable domain, its missing parts supplied by reference TRBV28 and TRBJ2-3, is DVKVTQSSRYLVKRTGEKVFLECVQDMDHENMFWYRQDPGLGLRLIYFSYDVKMKEKGDIPEGYSVSREKKERFSLILESASTNQTSMYLCASRGRVTSTDTQYFGPGTRLTVL.

This clonotype was detected only a few times. The V gene is TRBV5-5, the J gene TRBJ2-1, with 10 bases identical to TRBD1. The DNA end is more similar to TRBJ2-7, so the J call may be wrong. The CDR3 runs 20 residues. Germline assignment: CDR1 SGHKS and CDR2 YYEKEE (reference sequence). The DNA for the CDR3 is TGTGCCAGCAGCTGGGACAGGGGTACTATTGGGGGAAGCTCCTACAATGAGCAGTACTTC. Encoded protein: CASSWDRGTIGGSSYNEQYF.